This TCR beta chain was retrieved from a study of cytomegalovirus exposure and HLA in healthy donors. The study's findings and limits: Among the CMV-associated chains, a few were confirmed in vitro as specific for CMV antigens. Altogether, around 160 TCR beta chains were recorded as cytomegalovirus-associated.

Comments on this clone: As yet, its antigen is unknown.

Assay: immunoSEQ multiplex PCR; the TCRdb copy retains only in-frame clones and omits some. The profile shows some 330,000 clones, roughly 85% of them singletons. The CDR3 is made up of 14 amino acids. Germline CDR1 and CDR2: MNHEY and SMNVEV (reference sequence). The V and J ends lost 6 bases and 0 bases respectively, with 11 bases between them. Sequencing was performed on PBMCs. The source is a woman aged 18-35 years in good health and CMV-seronegative. The V gene is TRBV27, the J gene TRBJ1-1, with D perhaps matching TRBD1 (6 bases). The CDR3 sequence is CASRRTEMNTEAFF. The DNA for the CDR3 is TGTGCCAGCAGGCGGACAGAGATGAACACTGAAGCTTTCTTT.